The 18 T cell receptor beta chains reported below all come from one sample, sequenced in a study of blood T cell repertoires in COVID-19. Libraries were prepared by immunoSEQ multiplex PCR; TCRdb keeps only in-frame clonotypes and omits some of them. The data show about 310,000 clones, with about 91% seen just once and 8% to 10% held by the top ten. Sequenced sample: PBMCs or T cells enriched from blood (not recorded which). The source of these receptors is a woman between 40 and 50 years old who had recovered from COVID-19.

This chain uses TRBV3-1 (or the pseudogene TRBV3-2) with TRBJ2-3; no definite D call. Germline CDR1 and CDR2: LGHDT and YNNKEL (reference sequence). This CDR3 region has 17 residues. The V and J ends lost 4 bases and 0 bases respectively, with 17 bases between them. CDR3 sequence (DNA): TGTGCCAGCAGCCTGGGTTCATGGCGGAGTAGCACAGATACGCAGTATTTT. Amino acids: CASSLGSWRSSTDTQYF.

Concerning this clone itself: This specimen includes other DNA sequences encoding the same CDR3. The CDR3 sequence: CASSLRLNTEAFF. The CDR3 DNA is TGTGCCAGCAGCTTAAGGCTGAACACTGAAGCTTTCTTT. The chain has TRBV7-3 and TRBJ1-1; D gene unclear. This CDR3 has 13 amino acids. V lost 1 base and J 0 bases, leaving 3 bases between the germline ends. Germline loops: CDR1 SGHTA, CDR2 FQGTGA.

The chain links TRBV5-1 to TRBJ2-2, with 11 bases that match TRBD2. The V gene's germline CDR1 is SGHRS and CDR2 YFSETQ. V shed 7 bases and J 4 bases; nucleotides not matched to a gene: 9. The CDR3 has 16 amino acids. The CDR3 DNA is TGCGCCAGCTCCGCCTCGGGGACTAGCGGCACCGGGGAGCTGTTTTTT. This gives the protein CASSASGTSGTGELFF.

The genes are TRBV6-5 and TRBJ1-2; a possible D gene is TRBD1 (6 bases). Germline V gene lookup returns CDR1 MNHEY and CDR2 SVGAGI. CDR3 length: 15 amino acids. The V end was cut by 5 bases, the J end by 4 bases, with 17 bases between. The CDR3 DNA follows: TGTGCCAGCAGTCGAACCGACAGGACCTTCTATGGCTACACCTTC. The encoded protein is CASSRTDRTFYGYTF.

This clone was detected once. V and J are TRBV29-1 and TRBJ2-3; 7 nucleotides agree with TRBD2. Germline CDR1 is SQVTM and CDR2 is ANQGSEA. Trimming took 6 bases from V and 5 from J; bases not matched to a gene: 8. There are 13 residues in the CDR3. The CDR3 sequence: CSVPGPGGDTQYF. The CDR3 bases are TGCAGCGTCCCCGGACCGGGGGGAGATACGCAGTATTTT.

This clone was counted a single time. DNA for the CDR3: TGTGCCAGCAGTTACAGAAGGGGCTCTCCCTACGAGCAGTACTTC. Its protein is CASSYRRGSPYEQYF. V is TRBV6-5 and J is TRBJ2-7; possibly TRBD1 for D (5 bases). V was trimmed by 2 bases and J by 2 bases, leaving 13 bases between them. Germline V gene data show CDR1 as MNHEY and CDR2 as SVGAGI. This CDR3 spans 15 amino acids.

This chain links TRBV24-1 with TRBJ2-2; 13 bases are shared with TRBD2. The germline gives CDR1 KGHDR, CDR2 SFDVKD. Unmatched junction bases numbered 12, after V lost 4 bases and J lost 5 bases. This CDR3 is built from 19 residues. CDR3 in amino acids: CATSDLGLAGVSKTGELFF. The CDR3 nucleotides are TGTGCCACCAGTGACCTAGGACTAGCGGGAGTTTCTAAGACCGGGGAGCTGTTTTTT.

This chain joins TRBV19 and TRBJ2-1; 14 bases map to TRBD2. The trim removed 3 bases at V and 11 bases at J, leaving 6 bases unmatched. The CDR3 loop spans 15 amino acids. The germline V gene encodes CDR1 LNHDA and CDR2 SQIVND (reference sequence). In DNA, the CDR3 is TGTGCCAGTAGTATTGGAAGACTAGCGGGAGGGCAGCAGTTCTTC. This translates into CASSIGRLAGGQQFF.

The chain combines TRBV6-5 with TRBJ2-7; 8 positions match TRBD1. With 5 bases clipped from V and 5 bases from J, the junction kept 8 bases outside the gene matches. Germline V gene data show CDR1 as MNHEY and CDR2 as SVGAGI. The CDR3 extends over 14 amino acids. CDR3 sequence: CASSPWTGPNEQYF. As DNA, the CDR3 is TGTGCCAGCAGTCCATGGACAGGGCCAAACGAGCAGTACTTC.

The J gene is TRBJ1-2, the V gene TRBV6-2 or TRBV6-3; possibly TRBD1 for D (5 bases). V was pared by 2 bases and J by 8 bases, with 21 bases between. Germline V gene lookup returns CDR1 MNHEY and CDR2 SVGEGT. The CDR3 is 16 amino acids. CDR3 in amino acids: CASSYPSTAGEDGYTF. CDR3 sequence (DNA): TGTGCCAGCAGTTACCCATCCACCGCGGGGGAGGACGGCTACACCTTC.

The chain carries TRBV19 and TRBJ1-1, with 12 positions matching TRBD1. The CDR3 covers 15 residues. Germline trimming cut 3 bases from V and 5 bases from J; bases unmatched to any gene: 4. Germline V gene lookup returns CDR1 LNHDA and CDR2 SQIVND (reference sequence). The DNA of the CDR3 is TGTGCCAGTAGTATCCCGGGACAGGGGGCTACTGAAGCTTTCTTT. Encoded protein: CASSIPGQGATEAFF.

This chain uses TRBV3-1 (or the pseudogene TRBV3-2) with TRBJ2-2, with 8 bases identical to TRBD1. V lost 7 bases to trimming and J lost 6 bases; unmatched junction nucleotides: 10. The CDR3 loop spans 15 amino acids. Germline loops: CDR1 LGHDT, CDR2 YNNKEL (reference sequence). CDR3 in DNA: TGTGCCAGCAAACGCGGACAGGGTCACGCCGGGGAGCTGTTTTTT. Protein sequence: CASKRGQGHAGELFF.

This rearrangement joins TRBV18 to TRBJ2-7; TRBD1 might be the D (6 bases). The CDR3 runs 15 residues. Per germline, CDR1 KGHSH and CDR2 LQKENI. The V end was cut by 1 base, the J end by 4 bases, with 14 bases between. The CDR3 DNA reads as TGTGCCAGCTCACCACTCCCGGACAGCGATTACGAGCAGTACTTC. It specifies CASSPLPDSDYEQYF.

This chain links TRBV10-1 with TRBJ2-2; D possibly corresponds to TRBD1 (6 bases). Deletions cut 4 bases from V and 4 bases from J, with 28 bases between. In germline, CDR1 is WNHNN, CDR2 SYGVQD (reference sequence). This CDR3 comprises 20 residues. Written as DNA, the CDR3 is TGCGCCAGCAGTGCAAGAACGCGGCAGGGGAAGGGTAAGGCCACCGGGGAGCTGTTTTTT. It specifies CASSARTRQGKGKATGELFF.

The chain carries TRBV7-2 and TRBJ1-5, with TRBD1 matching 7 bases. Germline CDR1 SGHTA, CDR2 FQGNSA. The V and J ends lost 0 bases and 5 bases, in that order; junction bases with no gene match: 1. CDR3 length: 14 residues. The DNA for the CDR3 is TGTGCCAGCAGCTTAGCAGACAGGGATCAGCCCCAGCATTTT. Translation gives CASSLADRDQPQHF.

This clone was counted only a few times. Written as DNA, the CDR3 is TGTGCCTGGAGGGGGCCTGGCACTGAAGCTTTCTTT. Its translation: CAWRGPGTEAFF. V and J are TRBV30 and TRBJ1-1; a weak D match, TRBD1 (5 bases). This CDR3 has 12 residues. V lost 3 bases, J lost 4 bases, and 9 bases lay in between. CDR1 GTSNPN and CDR2 SVGIG come from the germline V gene (reference sequence).

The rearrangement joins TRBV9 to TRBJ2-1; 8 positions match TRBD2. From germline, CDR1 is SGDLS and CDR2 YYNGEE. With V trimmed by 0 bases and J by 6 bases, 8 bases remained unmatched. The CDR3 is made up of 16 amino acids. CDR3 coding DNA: TGTGCCAGCAGCGTAGGGGGTAGCGGGATCGGCAATGAGCAGTTCTTC. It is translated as CASSVGGSGIGNEQFF.

This CDR3 reads CASSLNSSPGETQYF. The CDR3 DNA sequence: TGTGCCAGCAGTCTCAATAGCAGCCCGGGGGAGACCCAGTACTTC. The J gene is TRBJ2-5, the V gene TRBV27, with D possibly TRBD2 on 5 matching bases. V gave up 5 bases and J gave up 5 bases, with 18 bases separating them. This CDR3 has 15 residues. Germline CDR1 and CDR2: MNHEY and SMNVEV (reference sequence).